What follows are 5 T cell receptor beta chains derived from one specimen sequenced in a study of cytomegalovirus exposure and HLA in healthy donors. The study ran its PCR with 60 Vbeta and 13 Jbeta primers. Profiled with immunoSEQ multiplex PCR; TCRdb holds only in-frame clones, not every one. The sample records about 130,000 clones, approximately 78% being singletons. The sequencing input was PBMCs. Receptors were obtained from a man in his forties in good health and CMV-seronegative.

The rearrangement uses TRBV7-2 and TRBJ1-2; 10 bases line up with TRBD1. CDR3 length equals 15 residues. Losses at the gene ends were 5 bases for V and 7 bases for J; bases not matched to a gene: 10. Germline loops: CDR1 SGHTA, CDR2 FQGNSA. CDR3 residues: CASSADRTGGIGYTF. The CDR3 DNA reads as TGTGCCAGCAGCGCCGACCGGACAGGGGGTATTGGCTACACCTTC.

The chain employs TRBV14 and TRBJ2-2, with 9 bases aligning to TRBD2. Unmatched junction bases numbered 6, after V lost 8 bases and J lost 5 bases. Germline loops: CDR1 SGHDN, CDR2 FVKESK. The CDR3 extends over 14 amino acids. The CDR3 is CASSSLAGTGELFF. DNA of the CDR3: TGTGCCAGCTCGTCCCTAGCGGGGACCGGGGAGCTGTTTTTT.

V is TRBV7-6 and J is TRBJ2-3; tentatively, D is TRBD1 (6 bases). V was pared by 5 bases and J by 6 bases, with 15 bases between. The CDR3 covers 14 residues. Germline lookup yields CDR1 SGHVS and CDR2 FNYEAQ. The CDR3 DNA follows: TGTGCCAGCAGCGATCCAGGGGTCAGGGATACGCAGTATTTT. It encodes CASSDPGVRDTQYF.

The CDR3 region has the DNA TGTGCCAGCAGCTTCCATGCAACTAATGAAAAACTGTTTTTT. Amino acid sequence: CASSFHATNEKLFF. The chain has TRBV7-9 and TRBJ1-4; no definite D call. The CDR3 length is 14 residues. The germline V gene has CDR1 SEHNR and CDR2 FQNEAQ (reference sequence). V lost 3 bases to trimming and J lost 0 bases, with 5 bases between them.

The rearrangement links TRBV5-6 to TRBJ1-6, with 9 bases fitting TRBD1. V dropped 6 bases and J dropped 9; count of bases not matched to a gene: 7. This CDR3 has 14 residues. Germline V CDR1 and CDR2: SGHDT, YYEEEE. This chain's CDR3 is CASTRDRVGSPLHF. As DNA, the CDR3 is TGTGCCAGCACCCGGGACAGGGTTGGTTCACCCCTCCACTTT.